The 28 T cell receptor beta chains given below trace back to one sample, sequenced in a study of shared clonotypes between healthy human individuals. Assay: immunoSEQ multiplex PCR; the TCRdb copy retains only in-frame clones and omits some. There are approximately 2.3 million clones in the sample; 85% to 95% occur only once, and about 0.39% lies in the top ten. The sequenced material came from naive CD4+ T cells from PBMCs. As to subset: CD45RA+ positively selected. The receptors derive from a young man in good health. Some clones in this sample may be carry-over from other donors' samples.

The rearrangement uses TRBV28 and TRBJ2-3; D not certain. Germline V gene data show CDR1 as MDHEN and CDR2 as SYDVKM. The V and J ends lost 5 bases and 0 bases respectively, with 9 bases between them. This CDR3 spans 14 amino acids. The CDR3 loop reads CASSISSSTDTQYF. Written as DNA, the CDR3 is TGTGCCAGCAGTATCTCCTCCAGCACAGATACGCAGTATTTT.

The rearrangement uses TRBV29-1 and TRBJ2-5, with unresolved D. V dropped 5 bases and J dropped 6 bases, with 19 bases sitting between them. There are 14 residues in the CDR3. Germline CDR1 and CDR2: SQVTM and ANQGSEA. CDR3: CSVTPFLGSKTQYF. As DNA, the CDR3 is TGCAGCGTTACTCCTTTCCTAGGCTCAAAGACCCAGTACTTC. The full variable domain, in which reference TRBV29-1 and TRBJ2-5 provide the parts outside the CDR3, is SAVISQKPSRDICQRGTSLTIQCQVDSQVTMMFWYRQQPGQSLTLIATANQGSEATYESGFVIDKFPISRPNLTFSTLTVSNMSPEDSSIYLCSVTPFLGSKTQYFGPGTRLLVL.

The V call is TRBV20-1, the J call TRBJ1-4; D not resolved. Trimming removed 2 bases at V and 7 bases at J, with 5 bases between. The length of the CDR3 is 11 residues. CDR1 is DFQATT and CDR2 is SNEGSKA in the germline V gene (reference sequence). In DNA, the CDR3 is TGCAGTGCTAGAAAGAGTGAAAAACTGTTTTTT. It specifies CSARKSEKLFF.

The chain is built from TRBV9 and TRBJ1-5; 11 bases map to TRBD1. CDR1 is SGDLS, CDR2 YYNGEE, per germline. V gave up 0 bases and J gave up 3 bases; unmatched junction bases: 2. This CDR3 region has 16 residues. CDR3 sequence: CASSVGTGGFNQPQHF. In nucleotides, the CDR3 is TGTGCCAGCAGCGTAGGGACAGGGGGCTTCAATCAGCCCCAGCATTTT.

This chain connects TRBV19 to TRBJ2-7; a weak D match, TRBD2 (5 bases). V lost 6 bases, J lost 1 base, and 10 bases lay in between. The V gene's germline CDR1 is LNHDA and CDR2 SQIVND (reference sequence). The CDR3 is made up of 13 amino acids. For the CDR3, the DNA is TGTGCCAGTAGCGGTAGGGAGTCCTACGAGCAGTACTTC. It encodes CASSGRESYEQYF. Looking up the rest from reference TRBV19 and TRBJ2-7 gives the full variable domain: DGGITQSPKYLFRKEGQNVTLSCEQNLNHDAMYWYRQDPGQGLRLIYYSQIVNDFQKGDIAEGYSVSREKKESFPLTVTSAQKNPTAFYLCASSGRESYEQYFGPGTRLTVT.

The chain recombines TRBV10-3 with TRBJ2-7; a weak D match, TRBD1 (6 bases). Trimming took off 4 bases at V and 6 bases at J, with 13 bases between the two ends. The V gene's germline CDR1 is ENHRY and CDR2 SYGVKD. This CDR3 contains 13 residues. In DNA form, the CDR3 reads TGTGCCATCAGTGGGGTACAGGGCGGCGAGCAGTACTTC. Translating gives CAISGVQGGEQYF.

This chain joins TRBV7-2 and TRBJ2-5; tentative D call: TRBD2 (5 bases). CDR1 and CDR2 from the germline V gene are SGHTA and FQGNSA. The V gene lost 4 bases and the J gene lost 5 bases, with 14 bases spanning the gap. There are 14 residues in the CDR3. CDR3 sequence (DNA): TGTGCCAGCAGCTCCCGACGGGGAATGGAGACCCAGTACTTC. It encodes CASSSRRGMETQYF.

The gene calls are TRBV28 and TRBJ1-2; no firm D call. Germline loops: CDR1 MDHEN, CDR2 SYDVKM. V gave up 6 bases and J gave up 7 bases, with 18 bases separating them. This CDR3 region has 14 residues. The CDR3 loop is CASSQTAAGPGYTF. CDR3 DNA: TGTGCCAGCAGCCAAACGGCGGCAGGTCCTGGCTACACCTTC.

This chain connects TRBV28 to TRBJ2-2; 7 nucleotides align to TRBD1. CDR3 size: 15 residues. Trimming cost V 6 bases and J 7 bases; bases outside gene matches: 11. Germline CDR1 is MDHEN and CDR2 is SYDVKM. CDR3 loop: CASSPGDRAHGELFF. CDR3 coding DNA: TGTGCCAGCAGCCCCGGCGACAGGGCCCACGGGGAGCTGTTTTTT. Based on the CDR3 plus reference TRBV28 and TRBJ2-2, the full variable domain is DVKVTQSSRYLVKRTGEKVFLECVQDMDHENMFWYRQDPGLGLRLIYFSYDVKMKEKGDIPEGYSVSREKKERFSLILESASTNQTSMYLCASSPGDRAHGELFFGEGSRLTVL.

V and J are TRBV28 and TRBJ2-1; a possible D gene is TRBD1 (6 bases). V was shortened by 3 bases and J by 7 bases, with 16 bases between the two germline ends. Per germline, CDR1 MDHEN and CDR2 SYDVKM. The CDR3 consists of 15 residues. CDR3 sequence (DNA): TGTGCCAGCAGTTTCGGGACACCCATTCCAAATGAGCAGTTCTTC. Its protein product is CASSFGTPIPNEQFF.

As to this clone: The same CDR3 arises from other DNA sequences in this sample as well. J is TRBJ1-1 and V is TRBV9; D unresolved. V lost 1 base and J 0 bases, leaving 7 bases between the germline ends. The CDR3 runs to 14 residues. The germline V gene encodes CDR1 SGDLS and CDR2 YYNGEE. CDR3 residues: CASSVSAMNTEAFF. In nucleotides, the CDR3 is TGTGCCAGCAGCGTATCTGCGATGAACACTGAAGCTTTCTTT.

The DNA of the CDR3 is TGCAGCGCCCACCGGGACACCAAAAGGGGCACTGAAGCTTTCTTT. This gives the protein CSAHRDTKRGTEAFF. The chain employs TRBV29-1 and TRBJ1-1; the D gene is possibly TRBD1 (6 bases). This CDR3 has 15 residues. Germline V gene sequence: CDR1 SQVTM, CDR2 ANQGSEA. The V end was cut by 7 bases, the J end by 4 bases, with 22 bases between.

V gene TRBV11-2 combines with J gene TRBJ2-1; 8 nucleotides agree with TRBD2. CDR3 length: 18 amino acids. The V segment lost 1 base and the J segment 0 bases; nucleotides outside the gene matches: 8. Germline-derived CDR1 and CDR2 are SGHAT and FQNNGV. CDR3 nucleotide sequence: TGTGCCAGCAGCTTAGCTCGGGGGGGGCTAAGCTCCTACAATGAGCAGTTCTTC. This codes for CASSLARGGLSSYNEQFF. The entire variable domain, with the rest obtained from reference TRBV11-2 and TRBJ2-1, is as follows: EAGVAQSPRYKIIEKRQSVAFWCNPISGHATLYWYQQILGQGPKLLIQFQNNGVVDDSQLPKDRFSAERLKGVDSTLKIQPAKLEDSAVYLCASSLARGGLSSYNEQFFGPGTRLTVL.

This clone came up once. CDR3 nucleotides: TGTGCCAGCACCTCCCAATCAAGACTAGCGGGGCGCTCTAGCACAGATACGCAGTATTTT. Encoded protein: CASTSQSRLAGRSSTDTQYF. The gene calls are TRBV28 and TRBJ2-3; TRBD2 matches 11 bases. With 7 bases clipped from V and 0 bases from J, the junction kept 18 bases outside the gene matches. The V gene's germline CDR1 is MDHEN and CDR2 SYDVKM. This CDR3 region has 20 residues.

The genes are TRBV7-9 and TRBJ2-1, with D uncertain. The CDR3 spans 14 residues. CDR1 is SEHNR and CDR2 is FQNEAQ in the germline V gene (reference sequence). With 1 base removed from V and 10 bases from J, the gap between germline ends came to 14 bases. The CDR3 loop is CASSLVTGRQEQFF. As DNA, the CDR3 is TGTGCCAGCAGCTTAGTAACGGGTCGCCAGGAGCAGTTCTTC.

The J gene is TRBJ1-2, the V gene TRBV7-9; 7 bases are a match to TRBD1. The CDR3 is 16 residues long. The germline gives CDR1 SEHNR, CDR2 FQNEAQ (reference sequence). Trimming removed 5 bases from V and 3 bases from J; junction bases left unmatched: 12. CDR3 region: CASSVSRQGPDYGYTF. The DNA for the CDR3 is TGTGCCAGCAGCGTATCTCGACAGGGACCGGACTATGGCTACACCTTC.

The chain combines TRBV7-3 with TRBJ2-2, with TRBD1 matching over 8 bases. The CDR3 spans 19 residues. Germline V gene sequence: CDR1 SGHTA, CDR2 FQGTGA. J was trimmed by 0 bases and V by 5 bases; bases with no gene match: 14. CDR3 bases: TGTGCCAGCAGCCTACTCCCGAACCAGGGGGCCGCGAACACCGGGGAGCTGTTTTTT. Its protein product is CASSLLPNQGAANTGELFF.

Regarding this clone: This sample includes further DNA sequences coding for the same CDR3. The CDR3 sequence: CASSLTGQGAYEQYF. CDR3 nucleotide sequence: TGTGCCAGCAGTCTGACGGGACAGGGGGCCTACGAGCAGTACTTC. The chain links TRBV28 to TRBJ2-7; TRBD1 matches 11 bases. CDR1 is MDHEN and CDR2 is SYDVKM in the germline V gene. Trimming cost V 5 bases and J 2 bases; bases outside gene matches: 5. This CDR3 is 15 amino acids long.

The chain employs TRBV18 and TRBJ1-2, with 7 bases identical to TRBD1. V shed 4 bases and J 2 bases; nucleotides not matched to a gene: 4. CDR1 and CDR2 from the germline V gene are KGHSH and LQKENI. This CDR3 has 14 residues. The CDR3 is CASSQVRGNYGYTF. DNA of the CDR3: TGTGCCAGCTCACAGGTCAGGGGGAACTATGGCTACACCTTC.

This clone came up once. The chain links TRBV5-1 to TRBJ2-2, with D possibly being TRBD2 (5 bases). Germline V gives CDR1 SGHRS, CDR2 YFSETQ. Trimming took off 2 bases at V and 4 bases at J, with 12 bases between the two ends. This CDR3 region has 15 residues. CDR3 region: CASSFGLQITGELFF. Written as DNA, the CDR3 is TGCGCCAGCAGCTTCGGACTCCAAATCACCGGGGAGCTGTTTTTT.

This chain links TRBV2 with TRBJ1-1; TRBD1 matches at 10 bases. CDR1 SNHLY and CDR2 FYNNEI come from the germline V gene. With V trimmed by 11 bases and J by 1 base, 4 bases remained unmatched. The CDR3 extends over 13 amino acids. The CDR3 region has the DNA TGTGCCGGTCGGACAGGGGGGAACACTGAAGCTTTCTTT. Its protein is CAGRTGGNTEAFF. Looking up the rest from reference TRBV2 and TRBJ1-1 gives the full variable domain: EPEVTQTPSHQVTQMGQEVILRCVPISNHLYFYWYRQILGQKVEFLVSFYNNEISEKSEIFDDQFSVERPDGSNFTLKIRSTKLEDSAMYFCAGRTGGNTEAFFGQGTRLTVV.

This chain uses TRBV4-2 with TRBJ1-1; no reliable D call. V was pared by 5 bases and J by 1 base, with 2 bases between. Germline CDR1 reads LGHNA; CDR2 reads YNFKEQ. The CDR3 runs to 11 residues. The CDR3 here is CASSTNTEAFF. As DNA, the CDR3 is TGTGCCAGCAGCACGAACACTGAAGCTTTCTTT.

The chain recombines TRBV23-1 with TRBJ2-4; 7 bases agree with TRBD1. TRBV23-1 is placed among ORFs of uncertain function. This CDR3 has 15 amino acids. V shed 4 bases and J 1 base; nucleotides not matched to a gene: 4. CDR3 DNA sequence: TGCGCCAGCAGTCGCCCACAGGGGGCCAAAAACATTCAGTACTTC. Translation gives CASSRPQGAKNIQYF.

The chain has TRBV6-6 and TRBJ1-2; D ambiguous. Trimming removed 3 bases at V and 11 bases at J, with 13 bases between. This CDR3 has 12 amino acids. The germline gives CDR1 MNHNY, CDR2 SVGAGI (reference sequence). CDR3 loop: CASSYGQRFYTF. DNA of the CDR3: TGTGCCAGCAGTTATGGGCAAAGGTTTTACACCTTC.

The chain combines TRBV7-2 with TRBJ2-1; D uncertain. CDR3 length: 13 amino acids. V lost 7 bases, J lost 8 bases, and 15 bases lay in between. The germline gives CDR1 SGHTA, CDR2 FQGNSA. The DNA of the CDR3 is TGTGCCAGCAAACGGGTATCGGCGGATGAGCAGTTCTTC. This gives the protein CASKRVSADEQFF.

The chain combines TRBV25-1 with TRBJ1-5; D gene uncertain. The germline V gene encodes CDR1 MGHDK and CDR2 SYGVNS. The germline V and J ends were trimmed by 3 bases and 4 bases, with 4 bases remaining between them. The CDR3 is 12 amino acids. The CDR3 protein is CASSDGNQPQHF. CDR3 DNA sequence: TGTGCCAGCAGTGACGGAAATCAGCCCCAGCATTTT.

The chain recombines TRBV25-1 with TRBJ2-5; 7 nucleotides align to TRBD1. The CDR3 sequence is 13 residues long. From germline, CDR1 is MGHDK and CDR2 SYGVNS. Losses at the gene ends were 7 bases for V and 1 base for J; bases not matched to a gene: 3. DNA for the CDR3: TGTGCCAGCAAAACAGGGGCCCAAGAGACCCAGTACTTC. Translated: CASKTGAQETQYF.

This chain joins TRBV19 and TRBJ2-3; TRBD1 aligns across 8 bases. V gave up 11 bases and J gave up 9 bases; unmatched junction bases: 13. Germline V gives CDR1 LNHDA, CDR2 SQIVND (reference sequence). The CDR3 runs to 13 residues. The CDR3, as DNA: TGTGCCTCAACGGGCAGGGGGCTACGAACGCAGTATTTT. It translates to CASTGRGLRTQYF.